This TCR beta chain was identified during a study of blood T cell repertoires in COVID-19. As for the study in general: Acute and convalescent COVID-19 specimens originated in the United States, Italy and Spain. T cells, B-cell-depleted T cells, or PBMCs provided the cDNA or gDNA that served as material.

Trimming at V came to 0 bases and at J to 7 bases, leaving 10 bases not matched to a gene. CDR1 and CDR2 from the germline V gene are SGHTA and FQGNSA. This CDR3 is built from 17 residues. The sample holds a few counts of this clone. Authors' methods: The assay estimated nucleated cells by amplifying reference gene primers. Profiling relied on immunoSEQ multiplex PCR, and the TCRdb table lists in-frame clones only, not all of them. D and trimming come from the DNA, and the V and J calls and clone size come from that table. The sample yields 340,000 or so clones, 80% to 90% seen once. Self-reported history from a screening survey and questionnaire set each donor's cohort.

This sequence was found in a woman in her forties with acute COVID-19. Sequencing used PBMCs or T cells enriched from blood (not recorded which). The chain is built from TRBV7-2 and TRBJ2-2, with 8 positions matching TRBD2. CDR3 sequence reads: CASSLASGAGGFGELFF. The DNA of the CDR3 is TGTGCCAGCAGCTTAGCCTCCGGGGCGGGAGGTTTCGGGGAGCTGTTTTTT.